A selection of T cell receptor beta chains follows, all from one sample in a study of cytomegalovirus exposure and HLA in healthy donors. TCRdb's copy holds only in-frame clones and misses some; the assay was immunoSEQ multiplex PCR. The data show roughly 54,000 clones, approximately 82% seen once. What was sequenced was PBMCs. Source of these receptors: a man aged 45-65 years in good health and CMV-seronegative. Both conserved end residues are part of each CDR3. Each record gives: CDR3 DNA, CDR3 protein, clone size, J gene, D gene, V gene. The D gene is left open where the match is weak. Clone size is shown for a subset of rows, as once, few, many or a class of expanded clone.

TGTGCCAGCAGCGCATCCGGGACAGTAAACACCGGGGAGCTGTTTTTT | CASSASGTVNTGELFF | . | TRBJ2-2 | TRBD1 | TRBV7-3
TGTGCCACCAGCAGAGAGGCAGGGGCAATAACCGGGGAGCTGTTTTTT | CATSREAGAITGELFF | . | TRBJ2-2 | . | TRBV15
TGCGCCAGCAGCTTGGATAGCTATGAGCAGTTCTTC | CASSLDSYEQFF | . | TRBJ2-1 | . | TRBV5-1
TGTGCCAGCCAAATACAGGGGTGGGGCAGCACTGAAGCTTTCTTT | CASQIQGWGSTEAFF | . | TRBJ1-1 | TRBD1 | TRBV5-4
TGTGCCAGCAGTTTAGCTAGCGGGGGGGCAGATACGCAGTATTTT | CASSLASGGADTQYF | . | TRBJ2-3 | TRBD2 | TRBV27
TGCAGCGTTTTCATCAATGAGCAGTTCTTC | CSVFINEQFF | . | TRBJ2-1 | . | TRBV29-1
TGTGCCAGCAGGGGCCGGGACAGGGCGAATGAAGAGCAGTACTTC | CASRGRDRANEEQYF | few | TRBJ2-7 | TRBD1 | TRBV6-1
TGTGCCAGCAGCCGAAGGGGGCCCTACGAGCAGTACTTC | CASSRRGPYEQYF | . | TRBJ2-7 | TRBD1 | TRBV5-4
TGTGCCAGCAGACAGGGTGACAACACCGGGGAGCTGTTTTTT | CASRQGDNTGELFF | . | TRBJ2-2 | . | TRBV2
TGTGCCAGCTCAAGGGGCCAGGGAGGAGGAGGAGAGACCCAGTACTTC | CASSRGQGGGGETQYF | . | TRBJ2-5 | . | TRBV18
TGTGCCACCACAGGGGCTCGGGAGACCCAGTACTTC | CATTGARETQYF | . | TRBJ2-5 | . | TRBV15
TGTGCCTGGAGAGAGGCTAAGACTGAAGCTTTCTTT | CAWREAKTEAFF | . | TRBJ1-1 | . | TRBV30
TGTGCCAGCAGCCCCCGGACAGGGGACAATGAGCAGTTCTTC | CASSPRTGDNEQFF | . | TRBJ2-1 | TRBD1 | TRBV5-4
TGTGCCATCAGTGAGTCTCGACAGGGAAGTGGCGAGCAGTACTTC | CAISESRQGSGEQYF | . | TRBJ2-7 | TRBD1 | TRBV10-3
TGTGCCATCAGCTCAATTGGGCCGAGTACAGATACGCAGTATTTT | CAISSIGPSTDTQYF | . | TRBJ2-3 | . | TRBV10-3
TGTGCCAGCAGCACTTTCGACAGCTCCTATGGCTACACCTTC | CASSTFDSSYGYTF | . | TRBJ1-2 | . | TRBV7-8
TGCGCCAGCAGCCAAGTCCCTGTGGGCGGGGGTTCAGATACGCAGTATTTT | CASSQVPVGGGSDTQYF | few | TRBJ2-3 | TRBD2 | TRBV4-3
TGCGCCAGCAGCTCTCAGGACAGGTTCTCCGAGCAGTACTTC | CASSSQDRFSEQYF | few | TRBJ2-7 | TRBD1 | TRBV5-1
TGTGCCGGGAGTAAGAGCGGGGGGGTCCAAGAGACCCAGTACTTC | CAGSKSGGVQETQYF | . | TRBJ2-5 | TRBD2 | TRBV7-2
TGCAGCGTTGAAGGTCGGGGGAGAGGAACTGAAGCTTTCTTT | CSVEGRGRGTEAFF | . | TRBJ1-1 | . | TRBV29-1
TGCAGCGTACGACAGCCCAACACTGAAGCTTTCTTT | CSVRQPNTEAFF | few | TRBJ1-1 | . | TRBV29-1
TGTGCCAGCAGTGCCGGGACAGGGACCGGGGCCAACGTCCTGACTTTC | CASSAGTGTGANVLTF | . | TRBJ2-6 | TRBD1 | TRBV6-4
TGTGCCAGCAGCTTCGGCCGCCTTGGGGAGGAGACCCAGTACTTC | CASSFGRLGEETQYF | . | TRBJ2-5 | . | TRBV7-9
TGTGCCAGCAGCTTGGTATCAGGGCTCACTGAAGCTTTCTTT | CASSLVSGLTEAFF | . | TRBJ1-1 | . | TRBV28
TGTGCCAGCAGCTTGGCCACTCGAACTGGCTACACCTTC | CASSLATRTGYTF | . | TRBJ1-2 | . | TRBV5-4
TGTGCCAGCAGCTCACAGGGAGTAGGTAGTCAGCCCCAGCATTTT | CASSSQGVGSQPQHF | . | TRBJ1-5 | . | TRBV7-9
TGTGCCAGCTCCACAGGGTTCGAGCAGTACTTC | CASSTGFEQYF | . | TRBJ2-7 | . | TRBV19
TGTGCCAGCAGCTTTGTACTCTACGAGCAGTACTTC | CASSFVLYEQYF | . | TRBJ2-7 | . | TRBV7-9
TGTGCCAGCAGCCCGGGCACTAGCGGGGCCGCGAACACCGGGGAGCTGTTTTTT | CASSPGTSGAANTGELFF | . | TRBJ2-2 | TRBD2 | TRBV7-7
TGTGCCAGCAGCTTAGGTAGCGTCAACACAGATACGCAGTATTTT | CASSLGSVNTDTQYF | . | TRBJ2-3 | . | TRBV7-8
TGTGCCAGCACCCGCACCGGGACAGGGTACACCGGGGAGCTGTTTTTT | CASTRTGTGYTGELFF | . | TRBJ2-2 | TRBD1 | TRBV27
TGTGCCAGCAGCGCCAATAGCGGGGGGACCACAGATACGCAGTATTTT | CASSANSGGTTDTQYF | . | TRBJ2-3 | TRBD2 | TRBV7-3
TGTGCCAGCAGCTCAGGGGGTAGCTCCTACAATGAGCAGTTCTTC | CASSSGGSSYNEQFF | . | TRBJ2-1 | TRBD1 | TRBV7-6
TGTGCCAGCAGCTCGGGGGGGATGAGCAATCAGCCCCAGCATTTT | CASSSGGMSNQPQHF | . | TRBJ1-5 | . | TRBV5-8
TGCAGCGTTGAAATGGACAGCTACAATGAGCAGTTCTTC | CSVEMDSYNEQFF | . | TRBJ2-1 | . | TRBV29-1